This TCR beta chain was retrieved from a study of CXCR3-negative and CXCR3-positive naive CD8 T cells. General study results and limits: Comparison of naive cells showed more hydrophobic TRB CDR3s in CXCR3-positive than in CXCR3-negative naive cells.

Germline loops: CDR1 SGHRS, CDR2 YFSETQ. CDR3 length equals 13 residues. About this clonotype itself: Its specificity is not known.

UMI labels and 5' RACE were used to prepare the TRB cDNA libraries. Following a re-call of the 5' RACE reads, TCRdb has one entry per CDR3 protein and lacks DNA. This sample's table reports 65,000 to 85,000 distinct CDR3 sequences. Sequences were obtained from naive CXCR3- CD8+ T cells from blood. Subset noted: CD45RO-CCR7+CD27+CD95- naive CD8+ T cells lacking CXCR3 (TNR3-). The rearrangement links TRBV5-1 to TRBJ2-7; TCRdb's assignment of TRBD1 cannot be checked, as there is no DNA. This receptor was taken from a human donor in good health. Some clones in this sample may be carry-over from other donors' samples. CDR3 residues: CASTRGPNYEQYF.